This T cell receptor (beta chain) was identified in a study of CD8 T cells in ankylosing spondylitis. Study findings and constraints: One TCR beta motif, made up of several highly homologous variants, appeared characteristic of ankylosing spondylitis blood. Reportedly, matched ankylosing spondylitis synovial fluid was significantly enriched for disease-linked clones.

TCRdb reprocessed the 5' RACE reads via MiXCR and lists one record per CDR3 protein. The sample holds about 130,000 distinct CDR3 sequences, 7% to 8% seen once. In this sample, this clonotype turned up many times. What it recognizes is unknown. Material for sequencing was blood, either unsorted or a sorted T cell fraction (not recorded which). This TCR was recovered from a female donor with ankylosing spondylitis or in good health (not recorded which).

CDR3 residues: CASSLQPTGDVYF. CDR3 DNA: TGCGCCAGCAGCTTACAACCGACAGGGGATGTGTACTTC. The V gene is TRBV5-1, the J gene TRBJ2-5, with 8 bases fitting TRBD1. V lost 2 bases, J lost 13 bases, and 10 bases stayed unmatched. The CDR3 is 13 residues long. Germline assignment: CDR1 SGHRS and CDR2 YFSETQ.